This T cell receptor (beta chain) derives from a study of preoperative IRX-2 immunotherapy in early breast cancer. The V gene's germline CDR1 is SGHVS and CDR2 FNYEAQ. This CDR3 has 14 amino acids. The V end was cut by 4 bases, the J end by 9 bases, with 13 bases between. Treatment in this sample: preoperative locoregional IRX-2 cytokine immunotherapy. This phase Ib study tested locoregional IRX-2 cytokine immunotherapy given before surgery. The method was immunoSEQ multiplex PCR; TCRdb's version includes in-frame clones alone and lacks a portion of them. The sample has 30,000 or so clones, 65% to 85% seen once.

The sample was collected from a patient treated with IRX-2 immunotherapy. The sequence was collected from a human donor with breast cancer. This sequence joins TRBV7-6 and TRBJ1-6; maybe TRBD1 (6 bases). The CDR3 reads CASSSGVRGSPLHF. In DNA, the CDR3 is TGTGCCAGCAGCTCAGGGGTTCGAGGTTCACCCCTCCACTTT.